This T cell receptor beta chain was identified during a study of T cells after yellow fever vaccination. Looking at the study overall: SMART-Seq v4 Ultra Low Input handled preparation of low-cell-number fractions.

General observations from the study: Weaker overall, the secondary response nonetheless peaked faster (day 5 versus 15). Most clones from primary vaccination were detected again post-booster (about 96% CD4, around 88% CD8).

They built TCR cDNA with 5'RACE template switching, a step that put in a universal primer site and UMIs. TCRdb re-derived calls from the 5' RACE reads in MiXCR, one entry per CDR3 protein. The data show nearly 550,000 distinct CDR3 sequences, over 15% seen once. V shed 4 bases and J shed 2 bases, with 15 bases lying between them. The CDR3 is 15 residues long. From germline, CDR1 is KGHSH and CDR2 LQKENI. Only a few counts were recorded for this clonotype. Its antigen remains unidentified. This specimen was PBMCs, taken 15 days after the yellow fever booster vaccination. The clonotype comes from a man in his thirties or forties who received the YFV17D yellow fever vaccine. The chain carries TRBV18 and TRBJ2-7, with TRBD1 as a possible D gene (6 bases). For the CDR3, the DNA is TGTGCCAGCTCACAGGGGACACAACCAACCTACGAGCAGTACTTC. As protein: CASSQGTQPTYEQYF.